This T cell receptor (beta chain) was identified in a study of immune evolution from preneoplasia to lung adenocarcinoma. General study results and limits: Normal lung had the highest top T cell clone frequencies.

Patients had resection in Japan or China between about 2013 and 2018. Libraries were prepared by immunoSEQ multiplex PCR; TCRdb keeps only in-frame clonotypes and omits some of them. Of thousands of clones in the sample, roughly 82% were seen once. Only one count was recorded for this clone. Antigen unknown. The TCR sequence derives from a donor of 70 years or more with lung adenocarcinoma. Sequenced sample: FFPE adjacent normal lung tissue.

CDR3 loop: CASSQDSSTVQYF. CDR3 in DNA: TGCGCCAGCAGCCAAGATTCTTCGACAGTCCAGTACTTC. The chain recombines TRBV4-1 with TRBJ2-5; a weak D match, TRBD1 (5 bases). This CDR3 is built from 13 residues. Germline V gene data show CDR1 as MGHRA and CDR2 as YSYEKL. Trimming shortened V by 0 bases and J by 10 bases, and 12 bases separated the two germline ends.